This entry lists 15 T cell receptor beta chains sequenced from one sample in a study of blood T cells in healthy people across ages. For the second PCR, which ran for about 7 to 11 cycles, a sample-barcoded 5' primer and a J-beta primer mix were used. MiXCR was run by TCRdb on the 5' RACE reads, yielding one entry per CDR3 protein. Among some 700,000 distinct CDR3 sequences listed, roughly 45% were seen once. Material for sequencing was blood. Receptors were obtained from a woman in her sixties or seventies in good health.

This clonotype was seen a handful of times. The J gene is TRBJ2-1, the V gene TRBV3-1, with 14 bases fitting TRBD2. The length of the CDR3 is 17 residues. Germline V gene sequence: CDR1 LGHDT, CDR2 YNNKEL (reference sequence). Unmatched junction bases numbered 2, after V lost 4 bases and J lost 0 bases. The DNA for the CDR3 is TGTGCCAGCAGCCCTGGACTAGCGGGGGGCTCCTACAATGAGCAGTTCTTC. Translating gives CASSPGLAGGSYNEQFF.

The CDR3 DNA is TGTGCCAGCAGTGAATATATAGAGACAGCGGGGCATGGCTACACCTTC. Protein sequence: CASSEYIETAGHGYTF. This chain joins TRBV2 and TRBJ1-2, with a tentative D call TRBD1 (5 bases). There are 16 residues in the CDR3. Trimming took off 2 bases at V and 6 bases at J, with 19 bases between the two ends. Germline lookup yields CDR1 SNHLY and CDR2 FYNNEI.

The rearrangement uses TRBV3-1 and TRBJ2-2, with TRBD2 matching 8 bases. This CDR3 is 14 amino acids long. CDR1 LGHDT and CDR2 YNNKEL come from the germline V gene (reference sequence). The V segment lost 3 bases and the J segment 7 bases; nucleotides outside the gene matches: 4. The CDR3 DNA sequence: TGTGCCAGCAGCCAGGCGGGGGGCTTCGGGGAGCTGTTTTTT. Translated, it gives CASSQAGGFGELFF.

This clonotype occurred a few times. The chain links TRBV7-3 to TRBJ1-2; D is unclear. Germline CDR1 SGHTA, CDR2 FQGTGA. V lost 2 bases and J 4 bases, leaving 11 bases between the germline ends. The CDR3 consists of 14 residues. Here the CDR3 reads CASSLAPDGYGYTF. CDR3 nucleotide sequence: TGTGCCAGCAGCTTAGCCCCGGACGGCTATGGCTACACCTTC.

This clonotype was seen only a few times. Sequence at one end of the junction differs from germline and may be a read error. The V gene is TRBV7-9, the J gene TRBJ2-7; D might be TRBD2 (5 bases). Germline CDR1 is SEHNR and CDR2 is FQNEAQ (reference sequence). The CDR3 sequence is 11 residues long. CDR3: CASSGDYQQYF. Written as DNA, the CDR3 is TGTGCCAGCAGTGGCGACTACCAGCAGTACTTC.

The chain combines TRBV30 with TRBJ2-5; D unresolved. The CDR3 runs to 12 residues. Germline V gene sequence: CDR1 GTSNPN, CDR2 SVGIG (reference sequence). Trimming removed 6 bases from V and 1 base from J, with 9 bases in between. For the CDR3, the DNA is TGTGCCTGTGGACGGCCCCAAGAGACCCAGTACTTC. Protein product: CACGRPQETQYF.

This clonotype was found a few times. The J gene is TRBJ2-7, the V gene TRBV18, with D hard to call. With 3 bases removed from V and 4 bases from J, the gap between germline ends came to 13 bases. This CDR3 contains 14 residues. Per the germline V gene, CDR1 is KGHSH and CDR2 is LQKENI. The CDR3 region is CASSPRQELYEQYF. CDR3 in DNA: TGTGCCAGCTCACCGAGGCAAGAACTGTACGAGCAGTACTTC.

The chain links TRBV29-1 to TRBJ1-5, with 7 bases identical to TRBD1. CDR1 and CDR2 from the germline V gene are SQVTM and ANQGSEA. CDR3 length equals 13 residues. After removal of 6 bases from V and 6 bases from J, the junction contained 8 bases not matched to a gene. Here the CDR3 DNA reads TGCAGCGTCATGACAGGGCTCGGTCAGCCCCAGCATTTT. Translation: CSVMTGLGQPQHF.

This clonotype was seen only once. V gene TRBV9 combines with J gene TRBJ1-6, with a tentative D call TRBD1 (5 bases). The CDR3 has 16 residues. CDR1 is SGDLS, CDR2 YYNGEE, per germline. With 0 bases removed from V and 6 bases from J, the gap between germline ends came to 13 bases. CDR3 residues: CASSVASQGANSPLHF. The CDR3, as DNA: TGTGCCAGCAGCGTAGCTAGCCAGGGAGCTAATTCACCCCTCCACTTT.

The V gene is TRBV15, the J gene TRBJ1-2; unclear D gene. CDR1 and CDR2 from the germline V gene are LNHNV and YYDKDF (reference sequence). With 0 bases removed from V and 5 bases from J, the gap between germline ends came to 13 bases. CDR3 length equals 15 residues. The CDR3 DNA follows: TGTGCCACCAGCAGAGATGTTTCCGCTATTTATGGCTACACCTTC. It yields the protein CATSRDVSAIYGYTF.

This chain uses TRBV7-9 with TRBJ2-1; a weak D match, TRBD1 (5 bases). CDR1 SEHNR and CDR2 FQNEAQ come from the germline V gene (reference sequence). Trimming removed 1 base from V and 2 bases from J, with 9 bases in between. This CDR3 is 15 amino acids long. CDR3 amino acids: CASSLEGIPYNEQFF. The CDR3 nucleotides read TGTGCCAGCAGCTTAGAGGGGATCCCCTACAATGAGCAGTTCTTC. The full variable domain, in which reference TRBV7-9 and TRBJ2-1 provide the parts outside the CDR3, is DTGVSQNPRHKITKRGQNVTFRCDPISEHNRLYWYRQTLGQGPEFLTYFQNEAQLEKSRLLSDRFSAERPKGSFSTLEIQRTEQGDSAMYLCASSLEGIPYNEQFFGPGTRLTVL.

This clonotype appeared a single time. The chain has TRBV24-1 and TRBJ1-4; 10 bases are a match to TRBD1. The V gene's germline CDR1 is KGHDR and CDR2 SFDVKD. Unmatched junction bases numbered 3, after V lost 12 bases and J lost 6 bases. This CDR3 is built from 12 residues. CDR3 region: CAAGTGDEKLFF. For the CDR3, the DNA is TGTGCCGCCGGGACAGGGGATGAAAAACTGTTTTTT.

V usage is TRBV2 and J usage is TRBJ2-5; 10 bases agree with TRBD2. With 4 bases clipped from V and 1 base from J, the junction kept 3 bases outside the gene matches. CDR3 size: 15 residues. Germline assignment: CDR1 SNHLY and CDR2 FYNNEI. CDR3 residues: CASSGRLAGQETQYF. For the CDR3, the DNA is TGTGCCAGCAGTGGCCGACTAGCGGGCCAAGAGACCCAGTACTTC.

This clonotype was detected only a few times. The chain carries TRBV24-1 and TRBJ2-3; 10 bases agree with TRBD1. The junction had 4 bases not matched to a gene; V was cut back by 5 bases and J by 3 bases. The CDR3 extends over 15 amino acids. Germline V lookup: CDR1 KGHDR, CDR2 SFDVKD. CDR3: CATSVTDRGTDTQYF. As DNA, the CDR3 is TGTGCCACCAGTGTTACGGACAGGGGGACAGATACGCAGTATTTT.

J is TRBJ2-1 and V is TRBV6-2 or TRBV6-3, with D possibly TRBD1 on 8 matching bases. Germline values: CDR1 MNHEY, CDR2 SVGEGT. The CDR3 has 14 amino acids. With 7 bases removed from V and 3 bases from J, the gap between germline ends came to 13 bases. In DNA, the CDR3 is TGTGCCAGCACCAACAGGGGGGGCTACAATGAGCAGTTCTTC. It translates to CASTNRGGYNEQFF.